One and the same sample provided the 23 T cell receptor beta chains below, sequenced in a study of long-term antiretroviral therapy in people with HIV. Survey-level immunoSEQ v3.0 assays were run. Clones were read by immunoSEQ multiplex PCR, and TCRdb kept only the in-frame ones, dropping some. The repertoire has 25,000 to 35,000 clones, 97% of them found once; the top ten carry 2.5% to 3%. The sample was unsorted PBMCs, taken 6.9 years after starting antiretroviral therapy. The receptors here all came from a man younger than 40 with HIV.

This clone was found once. This chain connects TRBV5-8 to TRBJ2-1; 8 bases line up with TRBD1. CDR1 is SGHTS and CDR2 is YDEGEE in the germline V gene. This CDR3 region has 14 residues. V was pared by 1 base and J by 9 bases, with 6 bases of the junction left unmatched. The CDR3 DNA reads as TGTGCCAGCAGCTTGCGCGCAGGGGGCGGTGAGCAGTTCTTC. Its translation is CASSLRAGGGEQFF. The full variable domain, with the rest looked up from reference TRBV5-8 and TRBJ2-1, is EAGVTQSPTHLIKTRGQQATLRCSPISGHTSVYWYQQALGLGLQFLLWYDEGEERNRGNFPPRFSGRQFPNYSSELNVNALELEDSALYLCASSLRAGGGEQFFGPGTRLTVL.

This clone appeared once. The genes are TRBV7-2 and TRBJ2-7; 7 bases map to TRBD2. This CDR3 comprises 16 residues. The junction had 15 bases not matched to a gene; V was cut back by 5 bases and J by 5 bases. The V gene's germline CDR1 is SGHTA and CDR2 FQGNSA. The CDR3 spells CASSGGGSALGNEQYF. The CDR3, as DNA: TGTGCCAGCAGCGGGGGGGGGTCCGCCCTCGGCAACGAGCAGTACTTC.

This chain uses TRBV7-9 with TRBJ2-7; 8 bases map to TRBD2. The length of the CDR3 is 15 residues. CDR1 and CDR2 from the germline V gene are SEHNR and FQNEAQ (reference sequence). Losses at the gene ends were 3 bases for V and 3 bases for J; bases not matched to a gene: 7. The DNA of the CDR3 is TGTGCCAGCAGCTTTACTAGCGGAGAGAGCTACGAGCAGTACTTC. Amino acids: CASSFTSGESYEQYF.

This chain joins TRBV19 and TRBJ2-5, with 11 bases lining up with TRBD2. With 7 bases clipped from V and 4 bases from J, the junction kept 8 bases outside the gene matches. This CDR3 comprises 15 residues. Germline loops: CDR1 LNHDA, CDR2 SQIVND (reference sequence). The CDR3 region has the DNA TGTGCCAGTACTAGCGGGAGGAACGAGGGAGAGACCCAGTACTTC. Encoded protein: CASTSGRNEGETQYF.

V usage is TRBV5-1 and J usage is TRBJ2-7; tentative D call: TRBD2 (6 bases). The CDR3 covers 14 residues. Between the trimmed V and J ends, which lost 4 bases and 3 bases, there was a span of 14 bases. CDR1 is SGHRS and CDR2 is YFSETQ in the germline V gene. The CDR3 protein is CASSQEEGFYEQYF. The CDR3 DNA sequence: TGCGCCAGCAGCCAAGAGGAGGGATTCTACGAGCAGTACTTC.

The chain links TRBV6-1 to TRBJ2-5; 7 positions agree with TRBD2. V shed 3 bases, J shed 9 bases, and the junction held 16 bases outside the gene matches. The length of the CDR3 is 16 residues. Per germline, CDR1 MNHNS and CDR2 SASEGT. The CDR3 loop is CASSEGLTSETGAQYF. The DNA of the CDR3 is TGTGCCAGCAGTGAGGGGTTAACTAGCGAAACGGGGGCCCAGTACTTC.

The chain combines TRBV28 with TRBJ2-2; TRBD2 matches 10 bases. The ends lost 10 bases at V and 4 bases at J; junction bases unmatched: 18. The germline gives CDR1 MDHEN, CDR2 SYDVKM. The CDR3 has 18 amino acids. DNA for the CDR3: TGTGCCACCAACCCCCCCAGCGGGAGGGCCTTCATCACCGGGGAGCTGTTTTTT. It yields the protein CATNPPSGRAFITGELFF.

This rearrangement joins TRBV6-5 to TRBJ2-1, with 9 bases that match TRBD2. Germline V CDR1 and CDR2: MNHEY, SVGAGI. The V and J ends lost 8 bases and 7 bases, in that order; junction bases with no gene match: 6. This CDR3 has 13 residues. The CDR3 sequence: CASELAGSNEQFF. The CDR3 nucleotides are TGTGCCAGCGAGCTAGCGGGATCAAATGAGCAGTTCTTC.

The genes are TRBV27 and TRBJ1-5; D may be TRBD1 (6 bases). Trimming pared 4 bases from V and 5 bases from J, leaving 24 bases between. The CDR3 totals 18 residues. Germline loops: CDR1 MNHEY, CDR2 SMNVEV (reference sequence). CDR3 sequence: CASSSTRGALDTDQPQHF. In DNA, the CDR3 is TGTGCCAGCAGTTCGACGCGGGGGGCCCTAGATACAGATCAGCCCCAGCATTTT.

This clone was detected once. V gene TRBV18 combines with J gene TRBJ1-3; D remains unclear. The CDR3 has 17 amino acids. The V gene lost 0 bases and the J gene lost 2 bases, with 14 bases spanning the gap. CDR1 KGHSH and CDR2 LQKENI come from the germline V gene. The CDR3 coding sequence is TGTGCCAGCTCACCACCGCCCGTAAACAGTCCTGGAAACACCATATATTTT. This translates into CASSPPPVNSPGNTIYF.

The J gene is TRBJ1-1, the V gene TRBV5-1; 7 nucleotides align to TRBD1. Germline V CDR1 and CDR2: SGHRS, YFSETQ. V trimming: 3 bases; J trimming: 1 base; junction bases outside the gene matches: 9. The CDR3 covers 16 residues. CDR3 loop: CASSSNVDRPNTEAFF. The CDR3 bases are TGCGCCAGCAGCTCCAACGTGGACAGGCCGAACACTGAAGCTTTCTTT. The full variable domain, with the rest looked up from reference TRBV5-1 and TRBJ1-1, is KAGVTQTPRYLIKTRGQQVTLSCSPISGHRSVSWYQQTPGQGLQFLFEYFSETQRNKGNFPGRFSGRQFSNSRSEMNVSTLELGDSALYLCASSSNVDRPNTEAFFGQGTRLTVV.

The V gene is TRBV5-6, the J gene TRBJ1-1; D is possibly TRBD1 (5 bases). The germline V and J ends were trimmed by 3 bases and 3 bases, with 18 bases remaining between them. This CDR3 region has 16 residues. Per germline, CDR1 SGHDT and CDR2 YYEEEE. The CDR3 region has the DNA TGTGCCAGCAGCTCCTCAGGGTTGTATGGGGACACTGAAGCTTTCTTT. It translates to CASSSSGLYGDTEAFF.

The rearrangement links TRBV5-1 to TRBJ2-7, with 11 bases matching TRBD2. The CDR3 length is 15 residues. Germline CDR1 SGHRS, CDR2 YFSETQ. The V gene end was trimmed by 0 bases and the J gene end by 2 bases; junction bases not matched to a gene: 1. The CDR3 bases are TGCGCCAGCAGCTTGGTTAGCGGGGGGGCCTACGAGCAGTACTTC. As protein: CASSLVSGGAYEQYF.

The chain carries TRBV27 and TRBJ1-5; D possibly corresponds to TRBD1 (5 bases). The CDR3 is 12 amino acids. V was cut by 5 bases and J by 4 bases, with 6 bases left in between. CDR1 is MNHEY, CDR2 SMNVEV, per germline (reference sequence). Here the CDR3 reads CASSGGNQPQHF. CDR3 sequence (DNA): TGTGCCAGCAGTGGGGGTAATCAGCCCCAGCATTTT.

The chain carries TRBV2 and TRBJ2-5; 8 bases fit TRBD1. TRBJ2-7 explains the end of the DNA better; the J call may be wrong. Germline CDR1 reads SNHLY; CDR2 reads FYNNEI. CDR3 size: 12 residues. The CDR3 nucleotides are TGTGCCAACCGGGACAGGAGATACGAGCAGTACTTC. Its translation: CANRDRRYEQYF.

This chain uses TRBV19 with TRBJ2-7, with 12 bases that match TRBD1. Trimming cost V 5 bases and J 5 bases; bases outside gene matches: 4. Germline lookup yields CDR1 LNHDA and CDR2 SQIVND (reference sequence). This CDR3 comprises 14 residues. CDR3: CASSVGQGANEQYF. The CDR3 region has the DNA TGTGCCAGTAGTGTGGGACAGGGGGCAAACGAGCAGTACTTC.

The chain is built from TRBV27 and TRBJ2-3; TRBD2 is a possible D gene (5 bases). The length of the CDR3 is 15 residues. Trimming shortened V by 7 bases and J by 0 bases, and 14 bases separated the two germline ends. CDR1 is MNHEY and CDR2 is SMNVEV in the germline V gene (reference sequence). The CDR3 is CASTRGDGSTDTQYF. The CDR3 DNA follows: TGTGCCAGCACCCGGGGTGATGGGAGCACAGATACGCAGTATTTT.

The genes are TRBV30 and TRBJ2-1, with 13 bases aligning to TRBD2. Germline assignment: CDR1 GTSNPN and CDR2 SVGIG (reference sequence). The CDR3 covers 14 residues. With 7 bases clipped from V and 9 bases from J, the junction kept 9 bases outside the gene matches. This CDR3 is CASDSGLAGSEQFF. The CDR3 DNA is TGTGCCTCAGACTCGGGACTAGCGGGATCTGAGCAGTTCTTC.

The J gene is TRBJ1-4, the V gene TRBV20-1; D ambiguous. Germline V CDR1 and CDR2: DFQATT, SNEGSKA (reference sequence). V lost 5 bases to trimming and J lost 5 bases, with 6 bases between them. The CDR3 is 11 residues long. The chain's CDR3 is CSAPLNEKLFF. CDR3 in DNA: TGCAGTGCTCCTCTCAATGAAAAACTGTTTTTT.

This chain links TRBV9 with TRBJ2-7; D gene unclear. Trimming stripped 4 bases from V and 4 bases from J, with 18 bases between. Germline assignment: CDR1 SGDLS and CDR2 YYNGEE. The CDR3 sequence is 15 residues long. The CDR3: CASSSRAFNWYEQYF. The CDR3 DNA follows: TGTGCCAGCAGCAGCCGGGCCTTTAATTGGTACGAGCAGTACTTC.

This sequence joins TRBV9 and TRBJ1-2; D is possibly TRBD1 (6 bases). This CDR3 has 14 amino acids. V dropped 4 bases and J dropped 8 bases, with 18 bases sitting between them. From germline, CDR1 is SGDLS and CDR2 YYNGEE. The CDR3 loop is CASSPDSSGGGYTF. For the CDR3, the DNA is TGTGCCAGCAGCCCGGACAGCTCGGGGGGGGGCTACACCTTC.

V gene TRBV27 combines with J gene TRBJ2-3; 10 bases map to TRBD1. Germline CDR1 and CDR2: MNHEY and SMNVEV (reference sequence). This CDR3 spans 15 amino acids. Unmatched junction bases numbered 6, after V lost 6 bases and J lost 3 bases. CDR3 sequence: CASSPRDRGTDTQYF. The DNA for the CDR3 is TGTGCCAGCAGCCCAAGGGACAGGGGAACAGATACGCAGTATTTT.

The gene calls are TRBV9 and TRBJ2-7; 9 nucleotides line up with TRBD2. The CDR3 totals 15 residues. V shed 4 bases and J 7 bases; nucleotides not matched to a gene: 12. Germline CDR1 SGDLS, CDR2 YYNGEE. The chain's CDR3 is CASSSFPGAGGEQYF. The CDR3 coding sequence is TGTGCCAGCAGCTCATTCCCGGGGGCGGGAGGGGAGCAGTACTTC.